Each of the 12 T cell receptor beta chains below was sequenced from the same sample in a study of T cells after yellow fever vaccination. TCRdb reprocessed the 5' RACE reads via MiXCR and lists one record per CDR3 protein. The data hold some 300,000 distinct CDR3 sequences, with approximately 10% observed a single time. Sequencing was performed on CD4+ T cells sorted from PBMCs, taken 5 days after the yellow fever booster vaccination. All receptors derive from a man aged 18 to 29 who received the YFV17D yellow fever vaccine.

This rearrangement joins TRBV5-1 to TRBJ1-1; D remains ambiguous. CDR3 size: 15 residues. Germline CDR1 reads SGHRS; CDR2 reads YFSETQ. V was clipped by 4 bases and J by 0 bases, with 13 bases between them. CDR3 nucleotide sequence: TGCGCCAGCAGCCCAGCGGTACAGTTGAACACTGAAGCTTTCTTT. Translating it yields CASSPAVQLNTEAFF. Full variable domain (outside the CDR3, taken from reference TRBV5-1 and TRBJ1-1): KAGVTQTPRYLIKTRGQQVTLSCSPISGHRSVSWYQQTPGQGLQFLFEYFSETQRNKGNFPGRFSGRQFSNSRSEMNVSTLELGDSALYLCASSPAVQLNTEAFFGQGTRLTVV.

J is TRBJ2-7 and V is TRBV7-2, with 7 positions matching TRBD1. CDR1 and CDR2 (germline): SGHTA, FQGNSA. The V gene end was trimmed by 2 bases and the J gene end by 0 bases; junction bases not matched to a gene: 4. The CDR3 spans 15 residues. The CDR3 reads CASSLRGGLSYEQYF. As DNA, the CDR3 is TGTGCCAGCAGCTTACGAGGGGGCCTCTCCTACGAGCAGTACTTC.

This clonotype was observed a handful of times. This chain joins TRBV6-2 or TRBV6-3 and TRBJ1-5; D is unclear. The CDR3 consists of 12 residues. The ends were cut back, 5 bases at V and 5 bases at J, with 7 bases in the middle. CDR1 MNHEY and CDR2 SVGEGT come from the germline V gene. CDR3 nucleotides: TGTGCCAGCAGTCCAGATTATCAGCCCCAGCATTTT. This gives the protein CASSPDYQPQHF.

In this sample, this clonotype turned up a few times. The CDR3 sequence is CSGKTGDTQYF. The CDR3 region has the DNA TGCAGTGGGAAAACGGGAGATACGCAGTATTTT. V usage is TRBV20-1 and J usage is TRBJ2-3, with no clear D. The V gene's germline CDR1 is DFQATT and CDR2 SNEGSKA (reference sequence). With 7 bases removed from V and 5 bases from J, the gap between germline ends came to 10 bases. The CDR3 totals 11 residues.

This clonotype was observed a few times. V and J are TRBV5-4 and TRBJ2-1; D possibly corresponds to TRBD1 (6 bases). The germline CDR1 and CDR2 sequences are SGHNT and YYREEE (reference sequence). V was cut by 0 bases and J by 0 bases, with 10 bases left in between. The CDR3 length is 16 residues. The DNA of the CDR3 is TGTGCCAGCAGCTTGGCCTTGGGGGCCTCCTACAATGAGCAGTTCTTC. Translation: CASSLALGASYNEQFF.

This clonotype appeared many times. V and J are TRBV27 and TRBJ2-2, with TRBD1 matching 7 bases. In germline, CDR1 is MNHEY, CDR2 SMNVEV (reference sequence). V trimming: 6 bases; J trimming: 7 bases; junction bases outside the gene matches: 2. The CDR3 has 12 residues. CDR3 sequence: CASSRDSGELFF. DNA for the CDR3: TGTGCCAGCAGCCGGGACAGCGGGGAGCTGTTTTTT.

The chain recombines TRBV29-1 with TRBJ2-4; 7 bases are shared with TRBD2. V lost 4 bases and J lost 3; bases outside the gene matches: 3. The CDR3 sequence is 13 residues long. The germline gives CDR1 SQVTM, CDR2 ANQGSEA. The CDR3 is CSVVGGDKNIQYF. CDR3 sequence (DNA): TGCAGCGTTGTTGGGGGGGACAAAAACATTCAGTACTTC.

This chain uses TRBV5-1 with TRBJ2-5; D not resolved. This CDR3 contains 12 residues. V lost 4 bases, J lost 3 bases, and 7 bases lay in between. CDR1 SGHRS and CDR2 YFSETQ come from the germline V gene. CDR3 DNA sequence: TGCGCCAGCAGCGGTGGTAAAGAGACCCAGTACTTC. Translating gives CASSGGKETQYF.

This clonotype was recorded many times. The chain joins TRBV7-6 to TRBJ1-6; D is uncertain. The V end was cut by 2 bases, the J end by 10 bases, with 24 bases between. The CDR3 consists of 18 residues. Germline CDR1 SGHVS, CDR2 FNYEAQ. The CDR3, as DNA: TGTGCCAGCAGCTTAAGAACCACGGGTCCCTTGTTCGGGTCACCCCTCCACTTT. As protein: CASSLRTTGPLFGSPLHF.

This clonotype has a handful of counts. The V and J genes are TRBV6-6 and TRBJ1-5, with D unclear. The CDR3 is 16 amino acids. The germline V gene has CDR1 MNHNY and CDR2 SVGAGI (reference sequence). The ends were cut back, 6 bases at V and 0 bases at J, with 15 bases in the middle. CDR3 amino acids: CASRPYLGTSNQPQHF. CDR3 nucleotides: TGTGCCAGCAGACCCTATTTAGGAACTAGCAATCAGCCCCAGCATTTT.

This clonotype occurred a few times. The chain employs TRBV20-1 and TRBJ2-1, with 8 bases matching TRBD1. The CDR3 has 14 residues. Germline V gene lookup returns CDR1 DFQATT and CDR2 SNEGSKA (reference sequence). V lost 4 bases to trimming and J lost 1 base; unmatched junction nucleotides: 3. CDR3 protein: CSAKGQASYNEQFF. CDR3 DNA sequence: TGCAGTGCTAAGGGACAGGCATCCTACAATGAGCAGTTCTTC.

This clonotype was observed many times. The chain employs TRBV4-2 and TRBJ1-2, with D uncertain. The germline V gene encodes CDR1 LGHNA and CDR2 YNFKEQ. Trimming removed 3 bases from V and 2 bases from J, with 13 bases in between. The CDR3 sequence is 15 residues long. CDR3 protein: CASSQGVQTNYGYTF. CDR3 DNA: TGTGCCAGCAGCCAGGGCGTGCAGACCAACTATGGCTACACCTTC.